This T cell receptor beta chain derives from a study of blood T cell repertoires in COVID-19 (dated by TCRdb to about 2020). For context, the study as a whole: The collaborator samples originated in the United States, Italy and Spain and spanned the acute and convalescent phases of COVID-19. HLA class I and class II types, where available, came from metadata supplied by the sample provider rather than from assay-based typing. The dataset comprised deeply sampled blood TCRbeta repertoires from subjects exposed to, actively infected with, or recovered from COVID-19. Sample metadata almost always included a de-identified subject ID, COVID-19 status, age in years and sex. The material from the prospective study consisted of cDNA or gDNA derived from T cells, B-cell-depleted T cells, or PBMCs. The repertoires were made available in a free public database intended to serve as a resource for research on the immune response to SARS-CoV-2. Samples were obtained from the ongoing ImmuneRACE study (first 160 participants) and from some 1,200 subjects provided by 6 global collaborators.

TCRbeta CDR3 regions were amplified from genomic DNA by means of the immunoSEQ Assay, a bias-controlled multiplex PCR. Per the source publication's procedure: Within the assay, amplification of reference gene primers was used to estimate how many nucleated cells each sample contained. To quantify the absolute abundance of each unique TCRbeta CDR3 rearrangement, sequence reads were collapsed and filtered. For each sample, productive Simpson clonality was calculated by taking the square root of Simpson's diversity index across productive rearrangements. As stored in TCRdb, this immuneACCESS dataset retains in-frame rearrangements with V and J assigned. A fraction of the clones does not appear; measured against another copy, unresolved V genes explain less than half of the discrepancy, and the remainder lacks a known reason. From that table come the V and J calls and clone size; the DNA was used to work out D and trimming. Recorded for this sample are about 92,000 clones; roughly nine tenths of them occurred a single time. About 1.8% of the sample is taken by the ten largest.

As for this clone: It lacks a known antigen. One base away there is no much larger clone; base qualities are not given.

Whole blood was collected in K2EDTA tubes by collaborating institutions according to the institutions' own protocols. Collaborator samples were shipped for TCRbeta analysis as frozen whole blood, isolated PBMCs, or DNA extracted from either sample type. On the study overall, not on this receptor specifically: The quantity of clinical and demographic metadata differed by source and by participant and was supplied without curation.

Inclusive of the bounding cysteine and phenylalanine, the CDR3 is 14 residues long. Only the CDR3 DNA stays, 42 bases, in frame from base 1. The germline V gene yields LGHNA for CDR1 and YNFKEQ for CDR2. The germline ends are 5 bases apart after V is trimmed by 1 base and J by 0 bases. The rearrangement combines TRBV4-2 with TRBJ2-3; there is no confident call for the D gene. The specimen sequenced was peripheral blood. The clonotype comes from a human donor with active COVID-19. The donor label of this sample is uncertain. CDR3 region: CASSQAGSTDTQYF. The nucleotide sequence is TGTGCCAGCAGCCAAGCGGGTAGCACAGATACGCAGTATTTT.